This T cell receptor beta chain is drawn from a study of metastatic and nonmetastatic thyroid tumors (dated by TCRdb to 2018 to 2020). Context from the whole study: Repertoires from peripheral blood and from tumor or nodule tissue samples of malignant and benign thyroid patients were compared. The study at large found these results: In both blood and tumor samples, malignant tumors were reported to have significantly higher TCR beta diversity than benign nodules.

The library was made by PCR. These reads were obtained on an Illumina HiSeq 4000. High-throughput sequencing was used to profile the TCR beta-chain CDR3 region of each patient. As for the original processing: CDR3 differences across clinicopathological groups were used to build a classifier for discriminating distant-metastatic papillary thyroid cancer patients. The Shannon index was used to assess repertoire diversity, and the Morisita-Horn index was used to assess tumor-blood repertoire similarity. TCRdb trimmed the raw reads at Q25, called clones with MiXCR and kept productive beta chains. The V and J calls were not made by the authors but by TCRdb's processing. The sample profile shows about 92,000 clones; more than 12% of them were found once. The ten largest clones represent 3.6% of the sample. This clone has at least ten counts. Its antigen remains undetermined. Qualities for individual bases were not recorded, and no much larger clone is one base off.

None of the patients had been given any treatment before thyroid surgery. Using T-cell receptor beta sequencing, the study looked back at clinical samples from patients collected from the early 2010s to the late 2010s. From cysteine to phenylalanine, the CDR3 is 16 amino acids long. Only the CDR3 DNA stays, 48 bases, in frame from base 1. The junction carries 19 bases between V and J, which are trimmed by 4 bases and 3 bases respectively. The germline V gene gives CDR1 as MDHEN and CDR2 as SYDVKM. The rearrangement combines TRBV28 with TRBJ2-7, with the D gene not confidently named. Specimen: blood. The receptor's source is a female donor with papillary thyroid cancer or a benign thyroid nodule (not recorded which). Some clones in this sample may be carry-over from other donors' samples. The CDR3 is CASSSSTWWSFYEQYF. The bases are TGTGCCAGCAGTTCCTCAACATGGTGGTCCTTCTACGAGCAGTACTTC. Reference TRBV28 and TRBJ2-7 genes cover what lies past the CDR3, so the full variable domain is DVKVTQSSRYLVKRTGEKVFLECVQDMDHENMFWYRQDPGLGLRLIYFSYDVKMKEKGDIPEGYSVSREKKERFSLILESASTNQTSMYLCASSSSTWWSFYEQYFGPGTRLTVT.